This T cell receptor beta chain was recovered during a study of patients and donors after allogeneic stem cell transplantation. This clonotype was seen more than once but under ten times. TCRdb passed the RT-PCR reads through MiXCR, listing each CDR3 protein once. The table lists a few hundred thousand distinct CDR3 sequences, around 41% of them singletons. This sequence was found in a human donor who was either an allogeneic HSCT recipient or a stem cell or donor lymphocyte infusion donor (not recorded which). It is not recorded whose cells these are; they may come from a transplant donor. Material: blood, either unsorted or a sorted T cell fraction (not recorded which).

Here the CDR3 DNA reads TGCAGTGCGAGCCGACAGAATCAGCCCCAGCATTTT. Encoded protein: CSASRQNQPQHF. The J gene is TRBJ1-5, the V gene TRBV20-1, with a tentative D call TRBD1 (5 bases). The length of the CDR3 is 12 residues. Trimming left V 6 bases short and J 4 bases short, with 10 bases between. Germline V CDR1 and CDR2: DFQATT, SNEGSKA (reference sequence).